Detailed here is one TCR beta chain. Its antigen is not identified. The junction differs from germline at one of its ends, possibly a read error. The authors incorporated unique molecular identifiers into the TCR beta cDNA libraries. Researchers reported 520,000 or so cDNA molecules coming from roughly 1 to 10 million T cells. TCRdb reanalysed the PCR reads using MiXCR and keeps one entry per CDR3 protein. The table records about 810,000 distinct CDR3 sequences, around 53% of them present only once. This record comes from a study of post-analysis software for immune sequencing data. The CDR3 loop spans 16 amino acids. The V gene's germline CDR1 is MGHRA and CDR2 YSYEKL. Study-wide results and limits: When compared against controls, multiple sclerosis patients showed significantly lower normalized Chao1 diversity. A handful of TRBV segments (TRBV5-6, TRBV5-1 and TRBV20-1 among them) occurred more frequently in patients than in controls.

The V call is TRBV4-1, the J call TRBJ2-1; possible D gene TRBD1, 6 bases. The sequencing sample was made of blood. This TCR came from a girl aged 5-17 years with multiple sclerosis. CDR3 region: CASRQGPGVVDNEQFF. DNA of the CDR3: TGCGCCAGCCGCCAGGGGCCAGGGGTGGTGGACAATGAGCAGTTCTTC.